Below, 30 T cell receptor beta chains from the same sample are listed, as sequenced in a study of T cell repertoires in cytomegalovirus infection. Using its own MiXCR run on the reads, TCRdb lists one record per CDR3 protein. The data hold 68,000 or so distinct CDR3 sequences, with roughly 20% observed a single time. Their recognized antigens are unknown. Sequencing input: PBMCs, sequenced either directly or after in vitro stimulation (not recorded which). All receptors come from a human donor in good health (CMV status not recorded). Some clones in this sample may be carry-over from other donors' samples.

This clonotype has ten or more counts. This rearrangement joins TRBV11-2 to TRBJ2-3, with D tentatively TRBD1 (5 bases). CDR1 SGHAT and CDR2 FQNNGV come from the germline V gene. The V and J ends lost 4 bases and 7 bases respectively, with 18 bases between them. The CDR3 loop spans 15 amino acids. The CDR3 sequence is CASSSTAEPIYTQYF. For the CDR3, the DNA is TGTGCCAGCAGCTCGACAGCCGAACCGATATATACGCAGTATTTT.

The rearrangement uses TRBV11-2 and TRBJ1-1; no definite D call. Germline lookup yields CDR1 SGHAT and CDR2 FQNNGV. V was trimmed by 1 base and J by 2 bases, leaving 11 bases between them. CDR3 length equals 15 residues. The CDR3 is CASSLVVGTNTEAFF. The CDR3 nucleotides read TGTGCCAGCAGCTTAGTGGTGGGTACTAACACTGAAGCTTTCTTT.

This rearrangement joins TRBV14 to TRBJ1-6, with 7 bases lining up with TRBD1. Germline-derived CDR1 and CDR2 are SGHDN and FVKESK. With V trimmed by 10 bases and J by 9 bases, 12 bases remained unmatched. This CDR3 spans 14 amino acids. As DNA, the CDR3 is TGTGCCACCGCAAGACAGGGAGGAGGTTCACCCCTCCACTTT. Amino acid sequence: CATARQGGGSPLHF.

The CDR3 nucleotides are TGTGCCAGCAGTCAACCGGGACGGGCTATAGGCTACACCTTC. Residues: CASSQPGRAIGYTF. The chain joins TRBV12-3 or TRBV12-4 to TRBJ1-2; D might be TRBD1 (5 bases). The V gene lost 5 bases and the J gene lost 8 bases, with 18 bases spanning the gap. The CDR3 is made up of 14 amino acids.

This clonotype was counted many times. The chain recombines TRBV6-1 with TRBJ1-6; 9 bases are a match to TRBD1. CDR3 length equals 18 residues. V dropped 6 bases and J dropped 2; count of bases not matched to a gene: 11. Germline CDR1 is MNHNS and CDR2 is SASEGT. The CDR3 here is CASSPSQDRGTYNSPLHF. CDR3 DNA sequence: TGTGCCAGCAGCCCCTCCCAGGACAGGGGAACCTATAATTCACCCCTCCACTTT.

This clonotype was observed a handful of times. This chain links TRBV6-5 with TRBJ1-4; D possibly corresponds to TRBD1 (5 bases). Between the trimmed V and J ends, which lost 7 bases and 0 bases, there was a span of 9 bases. Germline loops: CDR1 MNHEY, CDR2 SVGAGI. CDR3 length: 14 amino acids. For the CDR3, the DNA is TGTGCCAGCAAAACAGGAGCAACTAATGAAAAACTGTTTTTT. It encodes CASKTGATNEKLFF.

This rearrangement joins TRBV6-8 to TRBJ1-2; 7 bases fit TRBD1. V was pared by 4 bases and J by 6 bases, with 11 bases of the junction left unmatched. The CDR3 consists of 15 residues. Germline V gene sequence: CDR1 MNHGY, CDR2 SAAAGT. In DNA form, the CDR3 reads TGTGCCAGCAGTTGGAGTTGGACAGGCCAGGATGGCTACACCTTC. Its translation is CASSWSWTGQDGYTF.

This chain links TRBV10-3 with TRBJ2-1; D call uncertain. Trimming removed 4 bases from V and 5 bases from J, with 6 bases in between. Germline V gene data show CDR1 as ENHRY and CDR2 as SYGVKD. The CDR3 totals 12 residues. The CDR3 spells CAISGQDNEQFF. In nucleotides, the CDR3 is TGTGCCATCAGTGGACAAGACAATGAGCAGTTCTTC.

The V and J genes are TRBV4-1 and TRBJ2-3, with TRBD1 as a possible D gene (5 bases). Looked up from germline, CDR1 is MGHRA and CDR2 is YSYEKL. The V gene lost 4 bases and the J gene lost 2 bases, with 13 bases spanning the gap. The CDR3 has 15 residues. Here the CDR3 reads CASSPRQRLTDTQYF. The CDR3 region has the DNA TGCGCCAGCAGCCCCCGACAGAGGCTCACAGATACGCAGTATTTT.

This clonotype was recorded many times. This chain joins TRBV7-2 and TRBJ1-2; 9 bases fit TRBD1. Trimming took 5 bases from V and 13 from J; bases not matched to a gene: 11. The CDR3 sequence is 13 residues long. Germline assignment: CDR1 SGHTA and CDR2 FQGNSA. The CDR3: CASSPGQGSISTF. For the CDR3, the DNA is TGTGCCAGCAGCCCGGGACAGGGCTCCATAAGCACCTTC.

This clonotype was counted at least ten times. This chain uses TRBV7-2 with TRBJ1-1, with 9 bases that match TRBD1. After removal of 5 bases from V and 11 bases from J, the junction contained 12 bases not matched to a gene. Germline V gene lookup returns CDR1 SGHTA and CDR2 FQGNSA. This CDR3 region has 14 residues. The CDR3 region is CASSPTNRGRLAFF. The CDR3 DNA sequence: TGTGCCAGCAGCCCTACGAACAGGGGGCGACTGGCTTTCTTT.

This clonotype was seen ten or more times. The rearrangement links TRBV12-3 or TRBV12-4 to TRBJ2-2; no clear D gene. The CDR3 has 13 residues. V was pared by 5 bases and J by 2 bases, with 6 bases between. CDR3 coding DNA: TGTGCCAGCAGTGACTCCAACACCGGGGAGCTGTTTTTT. Translation gives CASSDSNTGELFF.

This clonotype was detected a few times. The chain couples TRBV7-9 to TRBJ2-5; 9 nucleotides match TRBD2. The trim removed 5 bases at V and 2 bases at J, leaving 9 bases unmatched. This CDR3 contains 16 residues. Looked up from germline, CDR1 is SEHNR and CDR2 is FQNEAQ (reference sequence). The CDR3 nucleotides read TGTGCCAGCAGCCTGAGGAGCGGGAGGTTTCAAGAGACCCAGTACTTC. Translated, it gives CASSLRSGRFQETQYF.

This clonotype was recorded at least ten times. The chain recombines TRBV7-2 with TRBJ1-4; TRBD1 might be the D (5 bases). The CDR3 contains 16 residues. Trimming removed 5 bases at V and 7 bases at J, with 20 bases between. Germline V gene lookup returns CDR1 SGHTA and CDR2 FQGNSA. The CDR3 reads CASSPEARGSGEKLFF. CDR3 bases: TGTGCCAGCAGCCCAGAGGCCCGGGGGAGTGGTGAAAAACTGTTTTTT.

In its sample, this clonotype was seen many times. V and J are TRBV7-2 and TRBJ2-7; a possible D gene is TRBD2 (6 bases). The CDR3 spans 14 residues. In germline, CDR1 is SGHTA, CDR2 FQGNSA. The ends were cut back, 6 bases at V and 2 bases at J, with 14 bases in the middle. This chain's CDR3 is CASSKDRGTYEQYV. The DNA for the CDR3 is TGTGCCAGCAGTAAGGACCGGGGGACCTACGAGCAGTACGTC.

The chain carries TRBV28 and TRBJ2-1, with TRBD1 matching over 9 bases. The CDR3 has 18 amino acids. V lost 6 bases and J lost 2; bases outside the gene matches: 14. From germline, CDR1 is MDHEN and CDR2 SYDVKM. This CDR3 reads CASRGRTGATPPYNEQFF. DNA of the CDR3: TGTGCCAGCAGGGGCCGGACAGGGGCCACCCCCCCCTACAATGAGCAGTTCTTC.

The V and J genes are TRBV18 and TRBJ2-2, with TRBD1 matching 9 bases. CDR3 size: 16 residues. The trim removed 2 bases at V and 6 bases at J, leaving 7 bases unmatched. Germline V gene sequence: CDR1 KGHSH, CDR2 LQKENI. In DNA, the CDR3 is TGTGCCAGCTCACCATCCGGGACAGGGAATGCCGGGGAGCTGTTTTTT. It translates to CASSPSGTGNAGELFF.

This clonotype was counted only a few times. The CDR3 bases are TGTGCCAGCAGTTTACTGGGGGGTACCTATGGCTACACCTTC. Translating gives CASSLLGGTYGYTF. The chain links TRBV12-3 or TRBV12-4 to TRBJ1-2; D may be TRBD1 (5 bases). There are 14 residues in the CDR3. V was cut by 2 bases and J by 4 bases, with 11 bases left in between.

This clonotype was counted between two and nine times. This chain links TRBV11-2 with TRBJ2-7, with 9 bases identical to TRBD2. The CDR3 contains 14 residues. Germline CDR1 is SGHAT and CDR2 is FQNNGV. The ends lost 1 base at V and 3 bases at J; junction bases unmatched: 1. Here the CDR3 reads CASSLGSGGYEQYV. CDR3 nucleotides: TGTGCCAGCAGCTTAGGTAGCGGGGGCTACGAGCAGTACGTC.

V is TRBV5-4 and J is TRBJ2-1; 10 nucleotides agree with TRBD2. This CDR3 has 15 residues. Germline assignment: CDR1 SGHNT and CDR2 YYREEE (reference sequence). V trimming: 2 bases; J trimming: 7 bases; junction bases outside the gene matches: 6. The CDR3 nucleotides read TGTGCCAGCAGCTTCGAACTAGCGGGAAGGAATGAGCAGTTCTTC. Translating gives CASSFELAGRNEQFF.

V and J are TRBV27 and TRBJ1-5; 10 bases are a match to TRBD1. The length of the CDR3 is 16 residues. V dropped 2 bases and J dropped 5; count of bases not matched to a gene: 6. CDR1 is MNHEY and CDR2 is SMNVEV in the germline V gene (reference sequence). CDR3: CASSLAGQGHHQPQHF. DNA for the CDR3: TGTGCCAGCAGTTTAGCGGGACAGGGGCATCATCAGCCCCAGCATTTT.

This clonotype was counted between two and nine times. The chain has TRBV5-4 and TRBJ1-1; 7 nucleotides match TRBD1. Germline assignment: CDR1 SGHNT and CDR2 YYREEE (reference sequence). The J segment lost 5 bases and the V segment lost 0 bases, leaving 7 bases of the junction unmatched. The CDR3 has 15 amino acids. In DNA form, the CDR3 reads TGTGCCAGCAGCTTGGGCGGCAGGGGGGGGACTGAAGCTTTCTTT. It encodes CASSLGGRGGTEAFF.

This clonotype was recorded a few times. This chain links TRBV28 with TRBJ2-1; a weak D match, TRBD1 (6 bases). Trimming took 3 bases from V and 2 from J, leaving 8 bases between them. Germline CDR1 and CDR2: MDHEN and SYDVKM. This CDR3 comprises 14 residues. The chain's CDR3 is CASSLGAPYNEQFF. As DNA, the CDR3 is TGTGCCAGCAGTTTGGGGGCGCCCTACAATGAGCAGTTCTTC.

J is TRBJ2-1 and V is TRBV7-2; D may match TRBD1 or TRBD2 (6 bases each). Germline CDR1 and CDR2: SGHTA and FQGNSA. The CDR3 is made up of 17 amino acids. Deletions cut 4 bases from V and 0 bases from J, with 16 bases between. DNA of the CDR3: TGTGCCAGCAGCTGGGGGGCGGGCCGGAGCTCCTACAATGAGCAGTTCTTC. It encodes CASSWGAGRSSYNEQFF.

The gene calls are TRBV6-2 or TRBV6-3 and TRBJ1-2, with D tentatively TRBD1 (6 bases). With 5 bases removed from V and 10 bases from J, the gap between germline ends came to 20 bases. This CDR3 comprises 14 residues. Germline V lookup: CDR1 MNHEY, CDR2 SVGEGT. The CDR3: CASSRTTQGSTYTF. The DNA for the CDR3 is TGTGCCAGCAGTCGTACGACACAGGGTTCCACCTACACCTTC.

In its sample, this clonotype was seen a few times. V and J are TRBV7-2 and TRBJ2-3; D is possibly TRBD2 (7 bases). Germline-derived CDR1 and CDR2 are SGHTA and FQGNSA. The CDR3 covers 16 residues. The V gene lost 5 bases and the J gene lost 6 bases, with 21 bases spanning the gap. The CDR3 DNA reads TGTGCCAGCAGCCGTCGCTTAGGGGGGGCACAGGATACGCAGTATTTT. This encodes CASSRRLGGAQDTQYF.

The chain employs TRBV19 and TRBJ2-7, with D possibly TRBD2 on 6 matching bases. Germline values: CDR1 LNHDA, CDR2 SQIVND (reference sequence). The CDR3 length is 15 residues. The V end was cut by 3 bases, the J end by 2 bases, with 14 bases between. DNA for the CDR3: TGTGCCAGTAGTATCCAGGCGGGGATCGCCTACGAGCAGTACGTC. Its protein is CASSIQAGIAYEQYV.

This clonotype has at least ten counts. The rearrangement uses TRBV11-3 and TRBJ1-6; D perhaps matches TRBD1 (6 bases). CDR3 size: 15 residues. V was shortened by 3 bases and J by 7 bases, with 13 bases between the two germline ends. From germline, CDR1 is SGHNT and CDR2 YENEEA. The CDR3, as DNA: TGTGCCAGCAGCTTTCAGGGGCCGGGAAATTCACCCCTCCACTTT. Its translation: CASSFQGPGNSPLHF.

This clonotype was recorded once. The chain uses TRBV11-2 and TRBJ1-1; D ambiguous. The germline gives CDR1 SGHAT, CDR2 FQNNGV. This CDR3 has 14 amino acids. Trimming left V 2 bases short and J 1 base short, with 8 bases between. CDR3 DNA sequence: TGTGCCAGCAGCTTATCGGCAGCGAACACTGAAGCTTTCTTT. Translating gives CASSLSAANTEAFF.

The chain has TRBV20-1 and TRBJ2-1; 10 positions match TRBD2. This CDR3 is 13 amino acids long. Germline assignment: CDR1 DFQATT and CDR2 SNEGSKA (reference sequence). With 1 base clipped from V and 8 bases from J, the junction kept 2 bases outside the gene matches. The CDR3 DNA is TGCAGTGCTAGAGCTAGCGGGGGCTATGAGCAGTTCTTC. This gives the protein CSARASGGYEQFF.